Each of the 30 T cell receptor beta chains below was sequenced from the same sample in a study of cytomegalovirus exposure and HLA in healthy donors (dated by TCRdb to 2016 to 2017). Library preparation employed the immunoSEQ multiplex PCR assay. TCRdb provides this immuneACCESS table in a form limited to in-frame rearrangements. Some clones are lacking; in checked studies, under half of them reflect an unresolved V gene, and why the rest are absent is not known. This sample gives about 400,000 clones in total; roughly 90% of them show up just once. The top ten constitute approximately 0.8% of the sample. The sample taken for sequencing was PBMCs. These receptors originate from a woman aged 18-29 years in good health and CMV-seronegative.

The chain has TRBV30 and TRBJ2-1; 10 bases line up with TRBD2. This CDR3 comprises 14 residues. Germline CDR1 reads GTSNPN; CDR2 reads SVGIG (reference sequence). V shed 4 bases, J shed 10 bases, and the junction held 10 bases outside the gene matches. CDR3 loop: CAWIGLAGAGEQFF. The CDR3 coding sequence is TGTGCCTGGATAGGTCTAGCGGGAGCAGGGGAGCAGTTCTTC.

About this clone: Other DNA sequences in the same sample also yield this CDR3. The rearrangement links TRBV27 to TRBJ1-5; D may be TRBD1 (6 bases). CDR1 MNHEY and CDR2 SMNVEV come from the germline V gene (reference sequence). V was cut by 0 bases and J by 5 bases, with 8 bases left in between. The CDR3 spans 14 residues. CDR3 residues: CASSLSRGDQPQHF. Here the CDR3 DNA reads TGTGCCAGCAGTTTATCCAGGGGTGATCAGCCCCAGCATTTT.

This clone was seen a handful of times. The chain uses TRBV6-5 and TRBJ1-2; D not certain. This CDR3 region has 12 residues. V was cut by 2 bases and J by 8 bases, with 9 bases left in between. Germline values: CDR1 MNHEY, CDR2 SVGAGI. The CDR3 nucleotides read TGTGCCAGCAGTTACCCGCGAGGCGGCTACACCTTC. Translating it yields CASSYPRGGYTF.

V gene TRBV11-2 combines with J gene TRBJ2-4; 8 bases are shared with TRBD1. This CDR3 contains 14 residues. Germline V gives CDR1 SGHAT, CDR2 FQNNGV. J lost 15 bases, V lost 4 bases, and 14 bases had no gene match. The CDR3 protein is CASSSTQQGGNWYF. CDR3 bases: TGTGCCAGCAGCTCGACCCAACAGGGGGGCAATTGGTACTTC.

V usage is TRBV7-3 and J usage is TRBJ2-1; 11 positions agree with TRBD2. This CDR3 has 12 amino acids. CDR1 is SGHTA and CDR2 is FQGTGA in the germline V gene. With 5 bases clipped from V and 10 bases from J, the junction kept 1 base outside the gene matches. CDR3 region: CASSRTSGEQFF. The CDR3 coding sequence is TGTGCCAGCAGCCGGACTAGCGGGGAGCAGTTCTTC.

This clone was counted a single time. The genes are TRBV5-1 and TRBJ2-2; TRBD1 is a possible D gene (6 bases). Germline loops: CDR1 SGHRS, CDR2 YFSETQ. CDR3 size: 14 residues. V lost 4 bases, J lost 7 bases, and 14 bases lay in between. The CDR3 coding sequence is TGCGCCAGCAGCGTTGCAGGGGTTGGCGGGGAGCTGTTTTTT. Protein sequence: CASSVAGVGGELFF.

This chain links TRBV13 with TRBJ2-2; weak D call: TRBD2 (5 bases). V was cut by 5 bases and J by 6 bases, with 16 bases left in between. The length of the CDR3 is 15 residues. Germline CDR1 reads PRHDT; CDR2 reads FYEKMQ (reference sequence). For the CDR3, the DNA is TGTGCCAGCAGCCTGCTAGCCAACCCGGCCGGGGAGCTGTTTTTT. Translated, it gives CASSLLANPAGELFF.

This CDR3 reads CATSRAPMNTEAFF. As DNA, the CDR3 is TGTGCCACCAGCAGAGCTCCTATGAACACTGAAGCTTTCTTT. The chain couples TRBV15 to TRBJ1-1; D ambiguous. This CDR3 contains 14 residues. V shed 1 base and J shed 0 bases, with 6 bases lying between them. Germline CDR1 reads LNHNV; CDR2 reads YYDKDF (reference sequence). The whole variable domain, remainder taken from reference TRBV15 and TRBJ1-1, is DAMVIQNPRYQVTQFGKPVTLSCSQTLNHNVMYWYQQKSSQAPKLLFHYYDKDFNNEADTPDNFQSRRPNTSFCFLDIRSPGLGDTAMYLCATSRAPMNTEAFFGQGTRLTVV.

The chain links TRBV2 to TRBJ2-7, with D possibly TRBD1 on 5 matching bases. Trimming took 1 base from V and 3 from J, leaving 13 bases between them. CDR1 and CDR2 (germline): SNHLY, FYNNEI. The CDR3 consists of 15 residues. CDR3 nucleotides: TGTGCCAGCAGTGAAGTGGTAGACAGTCTCTACGAGCAGTACTTC. Translated: CASSEVVDSLYEQYF.

V is TRBV30 and J is TRBJ2-5, with 7 bases identical to TRBD2. The CDR3 has 11 amino acids. J lost 5 bases, V lost 5 bases, and 2 bases had no gene match. The V gene's germline CDR1 is GTSNPN and CDR2 SVGIG (reference sequence). The CDR3 DNA follows: TGTGCCTGGGCAGCGGGGGAGACCCAGTACTTC. Protein sequence: CAWAAGETQYF.

This clone was seen a single time. V gene TRBV11-3 combines with J gene TRBJ1-5, with 8 bases that match TRBD1. V dropped 6 bases and J dropped 0; count of bases not matched to a gene: 7. This CDR3 is 16 amino acids long. Germline V gene lookup returns CDR1 SGHNT and CDR2 YENEEA. This CDR3 reads CASRRQGTGSNQPQHF. The CDR3 DNA reads as TGTGCCAGCAGGAGGCAGGGGACAGGTAGCAATCAGCCCCAGCATTTT.

This clone was counted once. The rearrangement joins TRBV2 to TRBJ1-4; a weak D match, TRBD1 (6 bases). This CDR3 has 14 amino acids. Trimming cost V 6 bases and J 4 bases, with 12 bases left between them. The V gene's germline CDR1 is SNHLY and CDR2 FYNNEI. The CDR3 here is CASSPQGFNEKLFF. The DNA for the CDR3 is TGTGCCAGCAGCCCACAGGGTTTTAATGAAAAACTGTTTTTT.

V gene TRBV6-5 combines with J gene TRBJ2-7; maybe TRBD1 (5 bases). This CDR3 region has 13 residues. Germline-derived CDR1 and CDR2 are MNHEY and SVGAGI. Trimming pared 6 bases from V and 6 bases from J, leaving 15 bases between. The CDR3 sequence: CASRPQGSAEQYF. CDR3 bases: TGTGCCAGCAGACCTCAGGGTTCTGCCGAGCAGTACTTC.

The J gene is TRBJ2-1, the V gene TRBV4-1; 10 bases match TRBD2. Trimming at V came to 5 bases and at J to 6 bases, leaving 13 bases not matched to a gene. Germline CDR1 and CDR2: MGHRA and YSYEKL. This CDR3 is built from 17 residues. CDR3 region: CASSSTSGLSWGNEQFF. For the CDR3, the DNA is TGCGCCAGCAGCTCGACTAGCGGGTTATCGTGGGGCAATGAGCAGTTCTTC.

V and J are TRBV5-1 and TRBJ2-7; maybe TRBD1 (5 bases). V gave up 0 bases and J gave up 4 bases, with 23 bases separating them. This CDR3 contains 18 residues. Germline lookup yields CDR1 SGHRS and CDR2 YFSETQ. CDR3 sequence: CASSLGPDAQGVGYEQYF. The DNA of the CDR3 is TGCGCCAGCAGCTTGGGGCCAGATGCGCAAGGGGTGGGGTACGAGCAGTACTTC.

This chain connects TRBV27 to TRBJ1-5; a possible D gene is TRBD1 (6 bases). Germline V gives CDR1 MNHEY, CDR2 SMNVEV (reference sequence). V lost 6 bases and J lost 4, with 19 bases in between. This CDR3 spans 16 amino acids. The chain's CDR3 is CASRPYPVQGNQPQHF. The CDR3 coding sequence is TGTGCCAGCAGGCCTTATCCGGTACAGGGAAATCAGCCCCAGCATTTT.

The table lists this clone with a few counts. The CDR3 DNA is TGTGCCAGCAGTTCGGGACAGGAGGACGAGCAGTACTTC. Its protein is CASSSGQEDEQYF. This rearrangement joins TRBV28 to TRBJ2-7, with TRBD1 identical over 8 bases. Germline-derived CDR1 and CDR2 are MDHEN and SYDVKM. Unmatched junction bases numbered 4, after V lost 4 bases and J lost 5 bases. The length of the CDR3 is 13 residues. Complete variable domain (other parts from reference TRBV28 and TRBJ2-7): DVKVTQSSRYLVKRTGEKVFLECVQDMDHENMFWYRQDPGLGLRLIYFSYDVKMKEKGDIPEGYSVSREKKERFSLILESASTNQTSMYLCASSSGQEDEQYFGPGTRLTVT.

This rearrangement joins TRBV6-1 to TRBJ2-3; D might be TRBD2 (6 bases). The V end lost 5 bases, the J end lost 7 bases, and 16 bases lay between the germline ends. CDR3 length: 14 amino acids. CDR1 and CDR2 from the germline V gene are MNHNS and SASEGT. CDR3 loop: CASSTSTGVNTQYF. In DNA form, the CDR3 reads TGTGCCAGCAGTACCTCAACGGGAGTGAATACGCAGTATTTT.

This chain links TRBV2 with TRBJ2-7; 9 nucleotides align to TRBD1. The ends lost 7 bases at V and 2 bases at J; junction bases unmatched: 9. CDR3 length: 15 amino acids. Germline loops: CDR1 SNHLY, CDR2 FYNNEI. The chain's CDR3 is CASIGGTGNPYEQYF. For the CDR3, the DNA is TGTGCCAGCATCGGCGGGACAGGGAACCCCTACGAGCAGTACTTC. Combining the CDR3 with reference TRBV2 and TRBJ2-7 gives the whole variable domain EPEVTQTPSHQVTQMGQEVILRCVPISNHLYFYWYRQILGQKVEFLVSFYNNEISEKSEIFDDQFSVERPDGSNFTLKIRSTKLEDSAMYFCASIGGTGNPYEQYFGPGTRLTVT.

This clone has a handful of counts. This chain connects TRBV19 to TRBJ2-2; D ambiguous. Germline CDR1 LNHDA, CDR2 SQIVND (reference sequence). The germline V and J ends were trimmed by 7 bases and 5 bases, with 8 bases remaining between them. This CDR3 region has 12 residues. The CDR3 bases are TGTGCCAGTATCACACTAACCGGGGAGCTGTTTTTT. Translated: CASITLTGELFF.

CDR3 protein: CASSLEGAVTDTQYF. Here the CDR3 DNA reads TGTGCCAGCAGCTTGGAGGGGGCAGTCACAGATACGCAGTATTTT. The chain couples TRBV5-8 to TRBJ2-3, with TRBD1 matching over 7 bases. Germline V CDR1 and CDR2: SGHTS, YDEGEE. V lost 0 bases and J lost 2; bases outside the gene matches: 3. This CDR3 contains 15 residues.

The chain links TRBV6-6 to TRBJ1-1, with D possibly being TRBD1 (6 bases). Looked up from germline, CDR1 is MNHNY and CDR2 is SVGAGI (reference sequence). This CDR3 is 15 amino acids long. V was shortened by 0 bases and J by 6 bases, with 14 bases between the two germline ends. The DNA of the CDR3 is TGTGCCAGCAGTTACTCGAAGCAGGGGAAGGCTGAAGCTTTCTTT. This gives the protein CASSYSKQGKAEAFF.

J is TRBJ1-2 and V is TRBV18, with D uncertain. CDR3 length equals 14 residues. Germline CDR1 KGHSH, CDR2 LQKENI. V dropped 7 bases and J dropped 7 bases, with 19 bases sitting between them. CDR3 bases: TGTGCCAGCTGTACCCTTACGGGGTCCCTTGGCTACACCTTC. Its translation is CASCTLTGSLGYTF.

This clone has just one count. This chain uses TRBV2 with TRBJ2-2; possibly TRBD2 for D (6 bases). Germline CDR1 is SNHLY and CDR2 is FYNNEI. The CDR3 extends over 15 amino acids. Trimming pared 7 bases from V and 1 base from J, leaving 13 bases between. CDR3 in DNA: TGTGCCAGCAAATGGCAGGGACTGAACACCGGGGAGCTGTTTTTT. Its protein is CASKWQGLNTGELFF.

This clone has just one count. This chain uses TRBV18 with TRBJ2-3; unclear D gene. Trimming shortened V by 2 bases and J by 6 bases, and 9 bases separated the two germline ends. The CDR3 consists of 13 residues. CDR1 is KGHSH, CDR2 LQKENI, per germline. The CDR3 region is CASSPNNRDTQYF. The CDR3 bases are TGTGCCAGCTCACCAAACAATCGCGATACGCAGTATTTT. The complete variable domain, with remaining parts taken from reference TRBV18 and TRBJ2-3, reads NAGVMQNPRHLVRRRGQEARLRCSPMKGHSHVYWYRQLPEEGLKFMVYLQKENIIDESGMPKERFSAEFPKEGPSILRIQQVVRGDSAAYFCASSPNNRDTQYFGPGTRLTVL.

The chain combines TRBV19 with TRBJ2-1; 10 bases agree with TRBD1. Germline V lookup: CDR1 LNHDA, CDR2 SQIVND (reference sequence). There are 17 residues in the CDR3. After removal of 1 base from V and 6 bases from J, the junction contained 9 bases not matched to a gene. CDR3 sequence reads: CASSIVAMTGGLNEQFF. In DNA, the CDR3 is TGTGCCAGTAGTATAGTGGCGATGACAGGGGGCCTCAATGAGCAGTTCTTC.

V and J are TRBV18 and TRBJ2-2; D is unclear. The CDR3 is made up of 15 amino acids. Looked up from germline, CDR1 is KGHSH and CDR2 is LQKENI. V lost 2 bases and J 1 base, leaving 8 bases between the germline ends. The chain's CDR3 is CASSPFTGNTGELFF. The CDR3 DNA follows: TGTGCCAGCTCACCATTCACCGGGAACACCGGGGAGCTGTTTTTT.

The chain combines TRBV5-1 with TRBJ2-7; D remains ambiguous. The CDR3 runs to 14 residues. Trimming stripped 2 bases from V and 4 bases from J, with 13 bases between. The germline V gene encodes CDR1 SGHRS and CDR2 YFSETQ. CDR3 in DNA: TGCGCCAGCAGCTTATCCAGGCTCATGTACGAGCAGTACTTC. Translated: CASSLSRLMYEQYF.

The J gene is TRBJ2-7, the V gene TRBV7-9; tentatively, D is TRBD1 (6 bases). Germline V gene lookup returns CDR1 SEHNR and CDR2 FQNEAQ (reference sequence). V shed 5 bases and J shed 0 bases, with 11 bases lying between them. The CDR3 is made up of 14 amino acids. The CDR3 nucleotides are TGTGCCAGCAGCATCCGGACAGACTCCTACGAGCAGTACTTC. Its translation is CASSIRTDSYEQYF.

The rearrangement uses TRBV5-1 and TRBJ1-1; D unresolved. This CDR3 region has 14 residues. Trimming took 1 base from V and 1 from J, leaving 8 bases between them. The germline gives CDR1 SGHRS, CDR2 YFSETQ. The CDR3 loop reads CASSLTVGNTEAFF. Here the CDR3 DNA reads TGCGCCAGCAGCTTGACAGTGGGGAACACTGAAGCTTTCTTT.